The 28 T cell receptor beta chains below were found in one sample sequenced in a study of beta chain features in type 1 diabetes. Study outcomes and limitations: Patients with Type 1 diabetes showed moderately but significantly shorter TCRB CDR3s in all four CD4+ subsets.

Expressed TCRB transcripts were sequenced, since all the RNA that had been isolated was reverse transcribed. Measured with immunoSEQ multiplex PCR; TCRdb has only the in-frame clones, and not every one. Of a few hundred thousand clones in the sample, around 9.6% were seen once. Their antigens remain unidentified. Sequencing was done on a sample of central memory CD4+ T cells from blood. These receptor sequences come from a young man with type 1 diabetes.

This chain uses TRBV11-2 with TRBJ1-2; no definite D call. Germline-derived CDR1 and CDR2 are SGHAT and FQNNGV. Trimming took off 0 bases at V and 8 bases at J, with 10 bases between the two ends. CDR3 length equals 13 residues. This CDR3 is CASSLDQLRGYTF. Written as DNA, the CDR3 is TGTGCCAGCAGCTTAGATCAATTAAGGGGCTACACCTTC.

This clone was found many times. This specimen includes other DNA sequences encoding the same CDR3. The gene calls are TRBV11-2 and TRBJ1-2; D is unclear. CDR3 length: 12 residues. Trimming took 4 bases from V and 8 from J, leaving 11 bases between them. Germline assignment: CDR1 SGHAT and CDR2 FQNNGV. The CDR3, as DNA: TGTGCCAGCAGCTCCCGCCGGTCAGGCTACACCTTC. Its protein is CASSSRRSGYTF.

The chain combines TRBV9 with TRBJ2-1, with D tentatively TRBD2 (6 bases). Germline CDR1 SGDLS, CDR2 YYNGEE. The CDR3 contains 16 residues. V lost 0 bases, J lost 0 bases, and 10 bases lay in between. The CDR3 reads CASSVVSSGSYNEQFF. The CDR3 region has the DNA TGTGCCAGCAGCGTAGTCAGTAGCGGCTCCTACAATGAGCAGTTCTTC.

This clone was seen more than once but under ten times. The chain uses TRBV20-1 and TRBJ2-7, with D uncertain. The CDR3 covers 11 residues. With 5 bases removed from V and 0 bases from J, the gap between germline ends came to 5 bases. The germline CDR1 and CDR2 sequences are DFQATT and SNEGSKA (reference sequence). This CDR3 reads CSADTSYEQYF. CDR3 sequence (DNA): TGCAGTGCTGACACCTCCTACGAGCAGTACTTC.

The chain links TRBV11-2 to TRBJ2-5; D remains unclear. Germline values: CDR1 SGHAT, CDR2 FQNNGV. There are 15 residues in the CDR3. V was pared by 5 bases and J by 5 bases, with 18 bases between. CDR3 nucleotide sequence: TGTGCCAGCAGCCCCCCCTTTAGGCTGGGGGAGACCCAGTACTTC. Translating gives CASSPPFRLGETQYF.

This clone was counted only a few times. V and J are TRBV7-8 and TRBJ2-1; unclear D gene. The germline CDR1 and CDR2 sequences are SGHVS and FQNEAQ. There are 15 residues in the CDR3. The V end was cut by 1 base, the J end by 1 base, with 8 bases between. The CDR3 here is CASSLVAGSYNEQFF. The DNA for the CDR3 is TGTGCCAGCAGCTTAGTTGCAGGTTCCTACAATGAGCAGTTCTTC.

CDR3 nucleotide sequence: TGTGCCAGCAGCTTAACTAGCGGAAGCACAGATACGCAGTATTTT. Its protein is CASSLTSGSTDTQYF. The gene calls are TRBV5-4 and TRBJ2-3, with TRBD2 matching over 8 bases. Trimming removed 2 bases from V and 0 bases from J; junction bases left unmatched: 2. The CDR3 is 15 residues long. Germline values: CDR1 SGHNT, CDR2 YYREEE (reference sequence).

This clone was seen a handful of times. The chain carries TRBV30 and TRBJ2-7, with D perhaps matching TRBD1 (5 bases). Per germline, CDR1 GTSNPN and CDR2 SVGIG (reference sequence). V lost 3 bases, J lost 3 bases, and 6 bases lay in between. The CDR3 has 11 residues. Here the CDR3 reads CAWRDSYEQYF. The DNA of the CDR3 is TGTGCCTGGAGAGACAGCTACGAGCAGTACTTC.

This clone has more than one count but fewer than ten. V usage is TRBV5-6 and J usage is TRBJ1-1; no clear D. The V and J ends lost 0 bases and 7 bases respectively, with 4 bases between them. Germline loops: CDR1 SGHDT, CDR2 YYEEEE. There are 11 residues in the CDR3. Here the CDR3 DNA reads TGTGCCAGCAGCTTGGAAGTTGAAGCTTTCTTT. This encodes CASSLEVEAFF.

This chain uses TRBV6-6 with TRBJ2-3; the D is unclear. The V gene lost 2 bases and the J gene lost 1 base, with 7 bases spanning the gap. The CDR3 is 14 residues long. Per germline, CDR1 MNHNY and CDR2 SVGAGI (reference sequence). The CDR3 nucleotides are TGTGCCAGCAGTTACGTGTCGGGCACAGATACGCAGTATTTT. Protein: CASSYVSGTDTQYF.

This clone was detected only a few times. The chain couples TRBV5-1 to TRBJ2-1; D is unresolved. The CDR3 totals 15 residues. Germline V gives CDR1 SGHRS, CDR2 YFSETQ. Trimming pared 0 bases from V and 0 bases from J, leaving 7 bases between. CDR3 in amino acids: CASSLGKSSYNEQFF. The CDR3 DNA reads TGCGCCAGCAGCTTGGGTAAGAGCTCCTACAATGAGCAGTTCTTC.

This clone occurred a few times. J is TRBJ2-3 and V is TRBV5-1, with TRBD2 identical over 8 bases. Per the germline V gene, CDR1 is SGHRS and CDR2 is YFSETQ. V was clipped by 0 bases and J by 4 bases; unmatched bases: 7. This CDR3 spans 16 amino acids. The CDR3 here is CASSLEGLVGADTQYF. CDR3 DNA: TGCGCCAGCAGCTTGGAGGGACTAGTGGGGGCAGATACGCAGTATTTT.

This clone occurred a few times. The chain has TRBV6-6 and TRBJ2-7; perhaps D is TRBD1 or TRBD2 (5 bases each). The CDR3 extends over 14 amino acids. V shed 6 bases and J shed 1 base, with 13 bases lying between them. The germline V gene has CDR1 MNHNY and CDR2 SVGAGI (reference sequence). Here the CDR3 reads CASSGTDSSYEQYF. The DNA of the CDR3 is TGTGCCAGCAGCGGGACGGACTCTTCCTACGAGCAGTACTTC.

This clone has just a few counts. The chain uses TRBV18 and TRBJ2-3, with 8 nucleotides matching TRBD1. J gave up 1 base and V 2 bases, and 5 bases lay outside the gene matches. The length of the CDR3 is 16 residues. From germline, CDR1 is KGHSH and CDR2 LQKENI. The CDR3 sequence is CASSPSPGQGTDTQYF. CDR3 DNA: TGTGCCAGCTCACCATCGCCGGGACAGGGCACAGATACGCAGTATTTT.

This clone was counted a few times. The chain couples TRBV6-5 to TRBJ1-4, with a possible D match to TRBD1 (5 bases). V was cut by 6 bases and J by 10 bases, with 18 bases left in between. Germline assignment: CDR1 MNHEY and CDR2 SVGAGI. The CDR3 is 14 amino acids. In DNA form, the CDR3 reads TGTGCCAGCAGCATCACCCGCACTGGGGGAAAACTGTTTTTT. It encodes CASSITRTGGKLFF.

The rearrangement links TRBV14 to TRBJ2-1, with 7 positions matching TRBD1. The germline V gene has CDR1 SGHDN and CDR2 FVKESK. The junction had 11 bases not matched to a gene; V was cut back by 3 bases and J by 15 bases. The CDR3 covers 13 residues. CDR3 nucleotide sequence: TGTGCCAGCAGCCAGACCACCGGGACAGCCTGGTTCTTC. Protein: CASSQTTGTAWFF.

The chain carries TRBV27 and TRBJ1-2; 8 bases match TRBD1. Germline values: CDR1 MNHEY, CDR2 SMNVEV (reference sequence). The length of the CDR3 is 15 residues. The ends lost 5 bases at V and 4 bases at J; junction bases unmatched: 9. CDR3 protein: CASSPADRAGYGYTF. As DNA, the CDR3 is TGTGCCAGCAGTCCCGCGGACAGGGCGGGCTATGGCTACACCTTC.

This clone has a handful of counts. V gene TRBV5-1 combines with J gene TRBJ2-7; 8 positions agree with TRBD2. The CDR3 sequence is 15 residues long. Germline-derived CDR1 and CDR2 are SGHRS and YFSETQ. V lost 1 base and J lost 3; bases outside the gene matches: 6. CDR3 in DNA: TGCGCCAGCAGCTTGACTATAGCGGGGTACTACGAGCAGTACTTC. Residues: CASSLTIAGYYEQYF.

Comments on this clone: Other DNA sequences in the sample encode the same CDR3. The chain carries TRBV18 and TRBJ1-1; no reliable D call. With 3 bases removed from V and 0 bases from J, the gap between germline ends came to 5 bases. This CDR3 is built from 13 residues. The germline V gene encodes CDR1 KGHSH and CDR2 LQKENI. CDR3 loop: CASSPGMNTEAFF. The DNA of the CDR3 is TGTGCCAGCTCACCGGGGATGAACACTGAAGCTTTCTTT. The full variable domain, completed using reference TRBV18 and TRBJ1-1, is NAGVMQNPRHLVRRRGQEARLRCSPMKGHSHVYWYRQLPEEGLKFMVYLQKENIIDESGMPKERFSAEFPKEGPSILRIQQVVRGDSAAYFCASSPGMNTEAFFGQGTRLTVV.

V usage is TRBV11-2 and J usage is TRBJ2-3, with 9 bases that match TRBD2. V was pared by 8 bases and J by 8 bases, with 14 bases of the junction left unmatched. From germline, CDR1 is SGHAT and CDR2 FQNNGV. This CDR3 contains 15 residues. The CDR3 is CASSQSRVAGVTQYF. CDR3 coding DNA: TGTGCCAGCTCTCAATCCCGAGTAGCGGGAGTTACGCAGTATTTT.

The rearrangement uses TRBV5-4 and TRBJ2-1, with D possibly TRBD2 on 6 matching bases. There are 15 residues in the CDR3. From germline, CDR1 is SGHNT and CDR2 YYREEE (reference sequence). Trimming took off 4 bases at V and 2 bases at J, with 13 bases between the two ends. CDR3 protein: CASSQEWTTYNEQFF. The DNA of the CDR3 is TGTGCCAGCAGCCAAGAATGGACTACCTACAATGAGCAGTTCTTC.

The rearrangement joins TRBV6-5 to TRBJ2-1; 7 positions agree with TRBD2. CDR3 length: 13 amino acids. Germline V gene sequence: CDR1 MNHEY, CDR2 SVGAGI. V lost 7 bases and J lost 8; bases outside the gene matches: 8. CDR3 protein: CASTGRLRYEQFF. The CDR3 DNA is TGTGCCAGCACCGGGAGGCTGCGATATGAGCAGTTCTTC.

In its sample, this clone was seen a few times. The chain employs TRBV4-1 and TRBJ2-5, with D possibly being TRBD2 (6 bases). CDR3 length: 18 amino acids. Germline V lookup: CDR1 MGHRA, CDR2 YSYEKL. V lost 0 bases and J 0 bases, leaving 17 bases between the germline ends. The CDR3 protein is CASSQELDSGTYQETQYF. CDR3 bases: TGCGCCAGCAGCCAAGAGTTAGATAGCGGAACTTACCAAGAGACCCAGTACTTC.

This rearrangement joins TRBV9 to TRBJ2-5; D is unclear. The CDR3 runs 13 residues. Germline CDR1 SGDLS, CDR2 YYNGEE. Trimming pared 0 bases from V and 2 bases from J, leaving 5 bases between. CDR3: CASSVDEQETQYF. CDR3 in DNA: TGTGCCAGCAGCGTAGATGAGCAAGAGACCCAGTACTTC.

A remark on this clone: Within the sample, other DNA sequences also encode this same CDR3. The chain recombines TRBV5-1 with TRBJ2-2; the D gene is possibly TRBD1 (6 bases). Trimming took off 4 bases at V and 1 base at J, with 8 bases between the two ends. Germline V gene sequence: CDR1 SGHRS, CDR2 YFSETQ. This CDR3 contains 14 residues. The CDR3 DNA reads as TGCGCCAGCAGCCTGGGACAGAACACCGGGGAGCTGTTTTTT. Translating it yields CASSLGQNTGELFF.

This clone has a handful of counts. This chain connects TRBV5-1 to TRBJ2-5; D perhaps matches TRBD2 (6 bases). There are 13 residues in the CDR3. The germline V and J ends were trimmed by 6 bases and 5 bases, with 14 bases remaining between them. Germline CDR1 is SGHRS and CDR2 is YFSETQ. The CDR3 DNA follows: TGCGCCAGCAAGGCAGGGACTTGGGAGACCCAGTACTTC. Translated, it gives CASKAGTWETQYF.

This chain uses TRBV5-4 with TRBJ1-2, with 7 nucleotides matching TRBD1. This CDR3 has 16 residues. The germline V gene has CDR1 SGHNT and CDR2 YYREEE (reference sequence). J gave up 7 bases and V 4 bases, and 16 bases lay outside the gene matches. DNA for the CDR3: TGTGCCAGCAGCACGGGGGCCCGACAGGGCAGGAGTGGCTACACCTTC. This sequence encodes CASSTGARQGRSGYTF. Full variable domain (rest looked up from reference TRBV5-4 and TRBJ1-2): ETGVTQSPTHLIKTRGQQVTLRCSSQSGHNTVSWYQQALGQGPQFIFQYYREEENGRGNFPPRFSGLQFPNYSSELNVNALELDDSALYLCASSTGARQGRSGYTFGSGTRLTVV.

This clone was recorded many times. This chain joins TRBV9 and TRBJ1-4, with TRBD1 identical over 7 bases. Germline V gene sequence: CDR1 SGDLS, CDR2 YYNGEE. Unmatched junction bases numbered 3, after V lost 0 bases and J lost 7 bases. This CDR3 region has 14 residues. The CDR3 DNA reads as TGTGCCAGCAGCGTAGGACAGGGAAGTGAAAAACTGTTTTTT. This encodes CASSVGQGSEKLFF.